The 14 T cell receptor beta chains presented below share a single source sample, sequenced in a study of cytomegalovirus exposure and HLA in healthy donors. Researchers ran the PCR with 60 Vbeta and 13 Jbeta primers. This table comes from immunoSEQ multiplex PCR, and its TCRdb copy is limited to in-frame clones, with some not included. Among approximately 200,000 clones listed, about 79% were seen once. Sample: PBMCs. The origin of the receptors is a man aged 18 to 30 in good health and CMV-seronegative.

This sequence joins TRBV5-6 and TRBJ2-1; tentatively, D is TRBD2 (6 bases). V dropped 0 bases and J dropped 10 bases, with 11 bases sitting between them. CDR1 and CDR2 from the germline V gene are SGHDT and YYEEEE. CDR3 length equals 13 residues. The chain's CDR3 is CASSLAGVGEQFF. CDR3 DNA: TGTGCCAGCAGCTTGGCGGGAGTCGGGGAGCAGTTCTTC.

This clone was counted once. V and J are TRBV7-8 and TRBJ1-1; TRBD1 might be the D (5 bases). Trimming shortened V by 4 bases and J by 8 bases, and 23 bases separated the two germline ends. The CDR3 consists of 16 residues. Germline lookup yields CDR1 SGHVS and CDR2 FQNEAQ. The CDR3 nucleotides read TGTGCCAGCAGCTCTTACAACTTGTGGCAGGGAATCGAAGCTTTCTTT. Translating gives CASSSYNLWQGIEAFF.

The rearrangement joins TRBV19 to TRBJ2-7; 7 nucleotides align to TRBD2. Trimming removed 0 bases from V and 3 bases from J; junction bases left unmatched: 5. CDR1 and CDR2 (germline): LNHDA, SQIVND (reference sequence). The CDR3 is 15 residues long. The CDR3 sequence: CASSIEGGFVYEQYF. For the CDR3, the DNA is TGTGCCAGTAGTATAGAGGGGGGGTTCGTCTACGAGCAGTACTTC.

This sequence joins TRBV7-9 and TRBJ2-1, with 13 bases that match TRBD2. Germline CDR1 and CDR2: SEHNR and FQNEAQ (reference sequence). The junction had 17 bases not matched to a gene; V was cut back by 10 bases and J by 2 bases. The CDR3 is 19 amino acids. The CDR3: CATVGLAGVGPGTYNEQFF. DNA for the CDR3: TGTGCCACCGTAGGACTAGCGGGAGTAGGCCCAGGGACCTACAATGAGCAGTTCTTC. The full variable domain, in which reference TRBV7-9 and TRBJ2-1 provide the parts outside the CDR3, is DTGVSQNPRHKITKRGQNVTFRCDPISEHNRLYWYRQTLGQGPEFLTYFQNEAQLEKSRLLSDRFSAERPKGSFSTLEIQRTEQGDSAMYLCATVGLAGVGPGTYNEQFFGPGTRLTVL.

Regarding this clone: A junction end diverges from the germline sequence, so it may reflect a read error. J is TRBJ1-2 and V is TRBV7-9; D is uncertain. CDR3 length equals 12 residues. Germline assignment: CDR1 SEHNR and CDR2 FQNEAQ (reference sequence). Written as DNA, the CDR3 is TGTTCCAGCAGCTTAGTCAGCTATGGCTACACCTTC. This translates into CSSSLVSYGYTF.

As for this clone: Possible read error: a much larger clone is one base away. Other DNA sequences from this sample encode an identical CDR3 as well. The rearrangement joins TRBV7-9 to TRBJ2-3; D is undetermined. The CDR3 contains 12 residues. V lost 4 bases and J lost 0, with 2 bases in between. The germline V gene encodes CDR1 SEHNR and CDR2 FQNEAQ (reference sequence). CDR3 DNA sequence: TGTGCCAGCAGCTCTAGCACAGATACGCAGTATTTT. It codes for CASSSSTDTQYF.

In regard to this clone: The junction differs from germline at one of its ends, possibly a read error. This chain uses TRBV18 with TRBJ2-1, with D maybe TRBD1 (5 bases). The CDR3 is 14 residues long. In germline, CDR1 is KGHSH, CDR2 LQKENI. CDR3 nucleotide sequence: TGTGCCAGCTCGCCACAGGAGCTCCCCAATGAGCAGTTCTTC. Protein product: CASSPQELPNEQFF.

The chain recombines TRBV6-5 with TRBJ2-3; 10 nucleotides agree with TRBD2. The CDR3 consists of 15 residues. V was clipped by 6 bases and J by 4 bases; unmatched bases: 7. From germline, CDR1 is MNHEY and CDR2 SVGAGI. CDR3 bases: TGTGCCAGCAGCTTGCTTGGACTAGCGGCAGATACGCAGTATTTT. Amino acids: CASSLLGLAADTQYF.

This clone has just one count. The rearrangement uses TRBV21-1 and TRBJ2-7; the D call TRBD1 from the table was never checked on the DNA. TRBV21-1 is designated a pseudogene. The CDR3 covers 21 residues. The CDR3 DNA reads as TGTGCCAGCAGCAAATCTCGTACAGGGCGATTAGGTCTTCAAAGAACCTACGAGCAGTACTTC. This codes for CASSKSRTGRLGLQRTYEQYF.

The gene calls are TRBV5-6 and TRBJ1-1; 7 bases match TRBD1. Germline CDR1 reads SGHDT; CDR2 reads YYEEEE. The CDR3 is 14 residues long. The ends lost 2 bases at V and 8 bases at J; junction bases unmatched: 9. The CDR3 DNA is TGTGCCAGCAGCTTCCGAACAGGGGCTTCGGAAGCTTTCTTT. Protein product: CASSFRTGASEAFF.

The chain couples TRBV29-1 to TRBJ2-3, with 11 bases aligning to TRBD2. V dropped 7 bases and J dropped 4; count of bases not matched to a gene: 7. Germline V CDR1 and CDR2: SQVTM, ANQGSEA. The CDR3 covers 14 residues. CDR3 sequence (DNA): TGCAGCGGCCATAGCGGGGGGGCACCAGATACGCAGTATTTT. Residues: CSGHSGGAPDTQYF.

The gene calls are TRBV6-1 and TRBJ1-1, with 12 bases matching TRBD1. J gave up 8 bases and V 1 base, and 8 bases lay outside the gene matches. Germline V CDR1 and CDR2: MNHNS, SASEGT. There are 16 residues in the CDR3. CDR3: CASSEGMGTGGLEAFF. The CDR3 DNA is TGTGCCAGCAGTGAAGGTATGGGGACAGGGGGCTTAGAAGCTTTCTTT.

The chain uses TRBV7-8 and TRBJ2-5, with TRBD1 matching over 7 bases. The J call is uncertain, as TRBJ2-7 better fits the DNA end. Germline CDR1 reads SGHVS; CDR2 reads FQNEAQ. CDR3 length: 17 residues. CDR3 in amino acids: CASSVQGRTGSSYEQYF. The CDR3 DNA reads as TGTGCCAGCAGCGTCCAGGGGCGGACAGGAAGCTCCTACGAGCAGTACTTC.

The V gene is TRBV19, the J gene TRBJ2-3; 16 nucleotides match TRBD2. The CDR3 runs to 17 residues. CDR1 is LNHDA and CDR2 is SQIVND in the germline V gene (reference sequence). Trimming cost V 6 bases and J 4 bases; bases outside gene matches: 7. The CDR3 DNA reads TGTGCCAGTAGCGGGACTAGCGGGGGGGCAGGTGCAGATACGCAGTATTTT. Amino acid sequence: CASSGTSGGAGADTQYF.